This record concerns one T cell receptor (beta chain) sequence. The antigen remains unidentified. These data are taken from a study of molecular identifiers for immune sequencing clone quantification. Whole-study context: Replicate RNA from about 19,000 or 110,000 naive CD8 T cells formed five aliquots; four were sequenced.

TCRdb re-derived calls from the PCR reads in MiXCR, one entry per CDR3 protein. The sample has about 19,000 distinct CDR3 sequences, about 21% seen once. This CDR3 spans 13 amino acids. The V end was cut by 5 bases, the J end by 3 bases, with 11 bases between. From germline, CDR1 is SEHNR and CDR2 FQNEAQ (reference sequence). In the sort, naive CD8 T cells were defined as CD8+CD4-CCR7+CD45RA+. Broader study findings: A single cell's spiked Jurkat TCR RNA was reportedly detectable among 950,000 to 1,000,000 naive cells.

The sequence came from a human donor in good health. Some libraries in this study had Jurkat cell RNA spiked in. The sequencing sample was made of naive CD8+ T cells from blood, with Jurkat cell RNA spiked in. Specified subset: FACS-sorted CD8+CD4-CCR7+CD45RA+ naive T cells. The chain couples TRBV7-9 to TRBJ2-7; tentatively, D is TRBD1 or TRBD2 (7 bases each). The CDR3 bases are TGTGCCAGCAGCCCAGGGGGGGTCTACGAGCAGTACTTC. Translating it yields CASSPGGVYEQYF.